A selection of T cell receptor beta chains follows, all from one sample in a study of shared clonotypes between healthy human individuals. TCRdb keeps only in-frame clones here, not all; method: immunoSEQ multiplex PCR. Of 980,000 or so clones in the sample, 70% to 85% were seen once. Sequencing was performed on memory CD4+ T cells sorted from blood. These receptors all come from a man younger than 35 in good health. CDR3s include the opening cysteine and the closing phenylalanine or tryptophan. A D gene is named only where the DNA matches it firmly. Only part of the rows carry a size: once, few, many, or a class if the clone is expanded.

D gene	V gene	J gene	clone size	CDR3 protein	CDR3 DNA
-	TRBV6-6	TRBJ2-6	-	CASSYGGTGANVLTF	TGTGCCAGCAGTTACGGAGGGACAGGGGCCAACGTCCTGACTTTC
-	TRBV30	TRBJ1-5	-	CAWSVGERQPQHF	TGTGCCTGGAGTGTAGGGGAACGACAGCCCCAGCATTTT
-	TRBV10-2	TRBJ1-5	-	CASSESNGKNQPQHF	TGCGCCAGCAGTGAGTCGAATGGCAAGAATCAGCCCCAGCATTTT
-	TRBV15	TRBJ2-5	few	CATSSGLGSQETQYF	TGTGCCACCAGCAGCGGCTTGGGGTCCCAAGAGACCCAGTACTTC
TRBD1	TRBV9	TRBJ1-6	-	CASSEQGAGNSPLHF	TGTGCCAGCAGCGAACAGGGGGCGGGAAATTCACCCCTCCACTTT
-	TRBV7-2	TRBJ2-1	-	CASSRGVRQGGNEQFF	TGTGCCAGCAGCCGTGGGGTGCGGCAGGGGGGCAATGAGCAGTTCTTC
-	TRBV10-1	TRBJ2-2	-	CASSESVGRGTGELFF	TGCGCCAGCAGTGAGTCAGTGGGACGCGGCACCGGGGAGCTGTTTTTT
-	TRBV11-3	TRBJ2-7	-	CASSFGGTGEQYF	TGTGCCAGCAGCTTCGGTGGGACGGGCGAGCAGTACTTC
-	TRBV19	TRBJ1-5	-	CASARVPGQPQHF	TGTGCCAGTGCAAGGGTGCCCGGTCAGCCCCAGCATTTT
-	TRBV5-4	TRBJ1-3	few	CASSRRTDSGNTIYF	TGTGCCAGCAGCAGACGGACGGACTCAGGAAACACCATATATTTT
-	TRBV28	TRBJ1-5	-	CASGLGGLGNQPQHF	TGTGCCAGCGGACTGGGGGGACTCGGCAATCAGCCCCAGCATTTT
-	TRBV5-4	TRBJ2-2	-	CASSPGLGPGTGELFF	TGTGCCAGCAGCCCAGGACTGGGACCGGGGACCGGGGAGCTGTTTTTT
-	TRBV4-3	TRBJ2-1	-	CASSQGLGNEQFF	TGCGCCAGCAGCCAAGGGTTAGGCAATGAGCAGTTCTTC
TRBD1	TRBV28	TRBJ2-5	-	CASRPGGVETQYF	TGTGCCAGCAGGCCAGGGGGAGTGGAGACCCAGTACTTC
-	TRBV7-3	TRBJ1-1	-	CASSKRRDTEAFF	TGTGCCAGCAGCAAAAGGCGGGACACTGAAGCTTTCTTT
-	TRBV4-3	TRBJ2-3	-	CASSQESFSTDTQYF	TGCGCCAGCAGCCAAGAAAGCTTTAGCACAGATACGCAGTATTTT
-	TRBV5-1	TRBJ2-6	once	CASFIQGPGANVLTF	TGCGCCAGCTTTATTCAGGGGCCCGGGGCCAACGTCCTGACTTTC
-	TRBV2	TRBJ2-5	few	CASSRQGGWETQYF	TGTGCCAGCAGTCGGCAGGGTGGGTGGGAGACCCAGTACTTC
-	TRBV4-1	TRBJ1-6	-	CASSQPVLYNSPLHF	TGCGCCAGCAGCCAACCGGTCCTCTATAATTCACCCCTCCACTTT
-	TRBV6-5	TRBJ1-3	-	CASSSTPGNTIYF	TGTGCCAGCAGTTCAACTCCTGGAAACACCATATATTTT
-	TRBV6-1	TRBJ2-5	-	CASSWGWETQYF	TGTGCCAGCAGTTGGGGTTGGGAGACCCAGTACTTC
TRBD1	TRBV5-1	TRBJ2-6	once	CASSSSTGAGANVLTF	TGCGCCAGCAGCAGCTCGACAGGGGCTGGGGCCAACGTCCTGACTTTC
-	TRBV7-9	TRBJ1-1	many	CASSSWRASTEAFF	TGTGCCAGCAGCTCGTGGAGGGCGAGCACTGAAGCTTTCTTT
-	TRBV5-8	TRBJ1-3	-	CASSLRQISSGNTIYF	TGTGCCAGCAGCTTGCGACAGATAAGCTCTGGAAACACCATATATTTT
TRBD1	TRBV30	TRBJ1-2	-	CAWNRDRGDYGYTF	TGTGCCTGGAACCGGGACAGGGGTGACTATGGCTACACCTTC
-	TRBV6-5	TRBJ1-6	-	CASSYTKSSYNSPLHF	TGTGCCAGCAGTTATACGAAGAGCTCCTATAATTCACCCCTCCACTTT
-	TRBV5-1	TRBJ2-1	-	CASSLRQGGYNEQFF	TGCGCCAGCAGCTTGAGGCAGGGGGGCTACAATGAGCAGTTCTTC
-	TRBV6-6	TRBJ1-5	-	CASSYKRGSNQPQHF	TGTGCCAGCAGTTACAAGAGGGGTAGCAATCAGCCCCAGCATTTT
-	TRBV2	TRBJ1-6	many	CASSEGGRVGSPLHF	TGTGCCAGCAGTGAAGGTGGCCGCGTTGGTTCACCCCTCCACTTT
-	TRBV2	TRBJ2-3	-	CASSLGGGGMGTDTQYF	TGTGCCAGCAGTCTCGGCGGGGGCGGGATGGGTACAGATACGCAGTATTTT
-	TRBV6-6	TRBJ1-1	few	CASKGRAEVPEAFF	TGTGCCAGCAAGGGCAGGGCCGAGGTCCCTGAAGCTTTCTTT
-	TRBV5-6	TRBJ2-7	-	CASSYQLKFSYEQYF	TGTGCCAGCAGCTACCAGCTAAAGTTTTCCTACGAGCAGTACTTC
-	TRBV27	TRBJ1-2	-	CASSPKGEYGYTF	TGTGCCAGCAGCCCTAAGGGGGAGTATGGCTACACCTTC
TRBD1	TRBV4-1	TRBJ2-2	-	CASSQEWTGQANFPRAGELFF	TGCGCCAGCAGCCAAGAGTGGACGGGACAGGCAAACTTTCCACGGGCCGGGGAGCTGTTTTTT
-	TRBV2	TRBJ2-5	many	CASNPRIQETQYF	TGTGCCAGTAACCCCAGGATCCAAGAGACCCAGTACTTC
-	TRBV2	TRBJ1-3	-	CASFQGPGNTIYF	TGTGCCAGTTTCCAGGGACCCGGAAACACCATATATTTT
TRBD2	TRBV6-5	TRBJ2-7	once	CASRQTSGNYEQYF	TGTGCCAGCAGACAGACTAGCGGGAACTACGAGCAGTACTTC
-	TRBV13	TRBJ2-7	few	CASSLEGTPSYEQYF	TGTGCCAGCAGCTTAGAAGGGACACCTTCCTACGAGCAGTACTTC
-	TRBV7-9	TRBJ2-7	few	CASSLEGRPGDEQYF	TGTGCCAGCAGCTTAGAGGGGAGACCCGGGGACGAGCAGTACTTC
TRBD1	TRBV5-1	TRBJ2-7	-	CASSLGDSSSYEQYF	TGCGCCAGCAGCTTGGGGGACAGTAGCTCCTACGAGCAGTACTTC
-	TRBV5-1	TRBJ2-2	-	CASSIAGLLANTGELFF	TGCGCCAGCAGCATTGCGGGACTCCTCGCGAACACCGGGGAGCTGTTTTTT
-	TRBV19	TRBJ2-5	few	CASSIGQGRQETQYF	TGTGCCAGTAGTATTGGGCAGGGAAGGCAAGAGACCCAGTACTTC
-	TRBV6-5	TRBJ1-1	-	CASSYRDKVNTEAFF	TGTGCCAGCAGTTACCGCGACAAGGTGAACACTGAAGCTTTCTTT
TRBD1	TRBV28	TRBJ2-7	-	CASSLKTGTGPYEQYF	TGTGCCAGCAGTCTCAAAACCGGGACAGGTCCCTACGAGCAGTACTTC
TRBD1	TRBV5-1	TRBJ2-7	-	CASSPMGQGATYEQYF	TGCGCCAGCAGCCCAATGGGACAGGGGGCAACCTACGAGCAGTACTTC
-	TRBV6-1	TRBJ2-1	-	CAASRGYNEQFF	TGTGCCGCCTCGAGAGGGTACAATGAGCAGTTCTTC
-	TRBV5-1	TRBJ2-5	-	CASSSIGLGETQYF	TGCGCCAGCAGCTCGATTGGCCTAGGGGAGACCCAGTACTTC